Listed below are T cell receptor beta chains from one sample, sequenced in a study of shared clonotypes between healthy human individuals. Assay used: immunoSEQ multiplex PCR; TCRdb lists only in-frame clones, some missing. This table holds more than 1,200,000 clones, approximately 98.5% found once. Specimen: naive CD4+ T cells sorted from blood. All receptors derive from a man younger than 45 in good health. CDR3s include the opening cysteine and the closing phenylalanine or tryptophan. A D gene is named only where the DNA matches it firmly. Clone size is not always given. Where it is, it says once, few, many or a class for expanded clones.

TGTGCCAGTAGTCACAGGGACTACGAGCAGTACTTC CASSHRDYEQYF . . TRBJ2-7 TRBV19 12
TGTGCCAGTAGTATCTTCGGGACAAAGACCGGGGAGCTGTTTTTT CASSIFGTKTGELFF . . TRBJ2-2 TRBV19 15
TGTGCTAGTGGTTTGGACGCCGGGACTAGAGTCTACAATGAGCAGTTCTTC CASGLDAGTRVYNEQFF TRBD2 . TRBJ2-1 TRBV12-5 17
TGCGCCAGCAGCCTGATCGGACCGCGCCCTTTCTACGAGCAGTACTTC CASSLIGPRPFYEQYF . . TRBJ2-7 TRBV23-1 16
TGTGCCAGCAGCTTACTAGCGGGAGGGCTAGATACGCAGTATTTT CASSLLAGGLDTQYF TRBD2 . TRBJ2-3 TRBV11-2 15
TGTGCCAGCAGTGACGGGTACGAGCAGTACTTC CASSDGYEQYF . . TRBJ2-7 TRBV6-4 11
TGCAGCGTTGTTGAGGGCTTGGTCTACAATGAGCAGTTCTTC CSVVEGLVYNEQFF . . TRBJ2-1 TRBV29-1 14
TGTGCCAGCAGCTTGAACCCAGGGTTAATCTACGAGCAGTACTTC CASSLNPGLIYEQYF . . TRBJ2-7 TRBV5-5 15
TGTGCCTGGGCGCCCGGAAACACCATATATTTT CAWAPGNTIYF . . TRBJ1-3 TRBV30 11
TGCGCCAGCAGTAACAGGGGGGATACGCAGTATTTT CASSNRGDTQYF TRBD1 . TRBJ2-3 TRBV10-2 12
TGTGCCAGCAGCCCCGGCGGCGGGAATGAGCAGTTCTTC CASSPGGGNEQFF . . TRBJ2-1 TRBV11-3 13
TGTGCCAGCAGCTTGGCCGAGCAGGGTTGGAACGAGCAGTACTTC CASSLAEQGWNEQYF . . TRBJ2-7 TRBV5-4 15
TGTGCCATCAGTGAAGTAACCAATCAGCCCCAGCATTTT CAISEVTNQPQHF . . TRBJ1-5 TRBV10-3 13
TGCAGTGCTCAGACCGGGACAGTGCAGTACTTC CSAQTGTVQYF TRBD1 . TRBJ2-7 TRBV20-1 11
TGTGCCACCAGCCAGAGGTCTGGATCTGCATACGAGCAGTACTTC CATSQRSGSAYEQYF . . TRBJ2-7 TRBV15 15
TGCGCCAGCAGCTGGGGACCCAGCAATCAGCCCCAGCATTTT CASSWGPSNQPQHF . . TRBJ1-5 TRBV5-1 14
TGTGCCAGCAGCTTACTTCGAGGGGGCTATGGCTACACCTTC CASSLLRGGYGYTF . . TRBJ1-2 TRBV11-2 14
TGCAGCGTTGAAACCTTCGCAGATACGCAGTATTTT CSVETFADTQYF . . TRBJ2-3 TRBV29-1 12
TGTGCCAGCAGTTCGACGACGAGGGCGGTCTATGGCTACACCTTC CASSSTTRAVYGYTF . . TRBJ1-2 TRBV27 15
TGTGCCACCAGCAGAGAACGGGACAGAGCCTACGAGCAGTACTTC CATSRERDRAYEQYF TRBD1 . TRBJ2-7 TRBV15 15
TGCGCCAGCAGCTTTTTTTCACGATCCCGGAACACTGAAGCTTTCTTT CASSFFSRSRNTEAFF . . TRBJ1-1 TRBV5-1 16
TGTGCCAGCACCACCGGAGGTCCCTACGAGCAGTACTTC CASTTGGPYEQYF . . TRBJ2-7 TRBV28 13
TGCGCCAGCAGCCAAGTATCCGGGGGGAACACCATATATTTT CASSQVSGGNTIYF . . TRBJ1-3 TRBV4-3 14
TGTGCCAGCAGTTTACCTCACGAGCAGTACTTC CASSLPHEQYF . . TRBJ2-7 TRBV28 11
TGTGCCAGCAGCTTAGCGGGAGGGAGTAATGAGCAGTTCTTC CASSLAGGSNEQFF TRBD2 . TRBJ2-1 TRBV6-1 14
TGTGCCAGCAGCTACCCGGGCGGGGGCACGTACAATGAGCAGTTCTTC CASSYPGGGTYNEQFF . . TRBJ2-1 TRBV5-5 16
TGCGCCAGCAGCCAAGATGGTACACCGATTAGCAATCAGCCCCAGCATTTT CASSQDGTPISNQPQHF . . TRBJ1-5 TRBV4-1 17
TGTGCCAGTAGATCTGGGGACAGGGGTATCGCCGGGGAGCTGTTTTTT CASRSGDRGIAGELFF TRBD1 . TRBJ2-2 TRBV19 16
TGTGCCAGCAGTTTAACGGGACCCTTTAGCTCTGAGCAGTTCTTC CASSLTGPFSSEQFF . . TRBJ2-1 TRBV28 15
TGTGCCAGCAGCTTAGGGGGCCCCGGCTACGAGCAGTACTTC CASSLGGPGYEQYF . . TRBJ2-7 TRBV7-9 14
TGTGCCACCAGCAGAGTGGGACCTGGAAACACCATATATTTT CATSRVGPGNTIYF . . TRBJ1-3 TRBV15 14
TGCAGCGTTCAGCTGCGGGGGGGAGACAGGGGGATCAACGAGCAGTACTTC CSVQLRGGDRGINEQYF . . TRBJ2-7 TRBV29-1 17
TGTGCCAGCAGCTCGACAGTCTCCTATGGCTACACCTTC CASSSTVSYGYTF . . TRBJ1-2 TRBV7-9 13
TGTGCCAGCAGCAGAACAGGGCTCGGCGGGGAGCTGTTTTTT CASSRTGLGGELFF . . TRBJ2-2 TRBV6-5 14
TGTGCCACCAAACGGAATACAGGGTCCAGTTCAATCACTGAAGCTTTCTTT CATKRNTGSSSITEAFF . . TRBJ1-1 TRBV19 17
TGTGCCAGCTCACATCAGGCAGGGGAAGAGACCCAGTACTTC CASSHQAGEETQYF . . TRBJ2-5 TRBV18 14
TGTGCCAGCAGCTTGGACCCCGCCGGGGCCAGGCACATTCAGTACTTC CASSLDPAGARHIQYF . once TRBJ2-4 TRBV5-4 16
TGTGCCAGTAGTATAGGCGGCAGGGGGAACACTGAAGCTTTCTTT CASSIGGRGNTEAFF . . TRBJ1-1 TRBV19 15
TGCAGCGTTGATGCCTTTACGGGAGGGGCGCCGAGCTCCTACAATGAGCAGTTCTTC CSVDAFTGGAPSSYNEQFF TRBD2 . TRBJ2-1 TRBV29-1 19
TGTGCCAGCAGCCCCCGAAGTCCGGGAAGCTACGAGCAGTACTTC CASSPRSPGSYEQYF . once TRBJ2-7 TRBV7-8 15
TGCGCCAGCAGCTTGGGGGCCGGGACAGGGGCGTACGAGCAGTACTTC CASSLGAGTGAYEQYF TRBD1 . TRBJ2-7 TRBV5-1 16
TGTGCCAGCAGTGTACGTTCAAGGGGGCCAGATACGCAGTATTTT CASSVRSRGPDTQYF TRBD1 . TRBJ2-3 TRBV27 15